The rows below give T cell receptor beta chains drawn from one sample of a study of blood T cell repertoires in COVID-19. Generated by immunoSEQ multiplex PCR, the TCRdb table keeps only in-frame clones and is missing some. The sample contains around 250,000 clones, 75% to 90% of which appear only once. The sequencing input was PBMCs or T cells enriched from blood (not recorded which). Receptors originate from a woman aged 50 to 60 who had recovered from COVID-19. CDR3s leave out the opening cysteine and the closing phenylalanine or tryptophan. The order of the fields is V gene, clone size, CDR3 protein. The listing skips clone size in some rows; elsewhere it reads once, few, many or a size class.

TRBV10-3 . AISEGYRVGEQY
TRBV28 . ASSLAGEGGYT
TRBV3-1/TRBV3-2 . ASSQGLPLSPQY
TRBV19 . ASSIGWGGRFYEQY
TRBV4-2 . ASSQFNPDTQY
TRBV27 . ASSRDWSNTGELF
TRBV29-1 . SAQKSSAFRQYNEQF
TRBV4-1 . ASSQVGRLRNEQY
TRBV7-8 . ASSLGIGGADTQY
TRBV3-1/TRBV3-2 . ASRTTSGRNEQY
TRBV6-5 . AIDRDSLSHEGYT
TRBV19 . ASSQPTDYQETQY
TRBV5-4 . ASSFGDMVDEQY
TRBV4-1 . ASSQVTGGTNEKLF
TRBV23-1 . ASSRGSIQY
TRBV9 . ASSVEEDPFAPLH
TRBV9 . ASSEQQGRSYNSPLH
TRBV6-5 . ASSYRLAHEQF
TRBV4-1 . ASSQDPGLNTGELF
TRBV29-1 . SVDAMDGTGSGNTIY
TRBV7-2 . ASSLVGTGATDTQY
TRBV9 . ASSVAGGPIEFPDTQY
TRBV7-9 . ASSPLRGGSGWSPLH
TRBV28 . AISKPGSSYEQY
TRBV27 . ASSSLQGSSYNSPLH
TRBV2 . ASSSGGMGKNIQY
TRBV5-1 once ASSLLGQGAGYT
TRBV12-1 . ASTRGGREQF
TRBV28 . ASSLAGGRNNEQF
TRBV24-1 . ATSDSRTGGEKLF
TRBV2 . ASSEVPGVQHPYEQY
TRBV9 . ASSVASPSYYGYT
TRBV28 . ASTSSGDSPLH
TRBV19 . ASSISAGFGEQF
TRBV15 . ATSRGTGGAGELF
TRBV7-3 . ASSMGLDRVGTEAF
TRBV7-9 . ASLGRGEGTDTQY
TRBV10-3 . AISERESYNEQF
TRBV27 . ASSLRDFTDTQY
TRBV5-1 . ASSSYSSLNEKLF
TRBV5-8 . ASSSWEDLNTGELF
TRBV18 once ASSPPPSGIRSDTQY
TRBV28 few AGTSGTDWF
TRBV20-1 . SASGLATDTQY
TRBV30 . AWSARHSQGNTGELF
TRBV11-3 . ASSRAAGATGELF